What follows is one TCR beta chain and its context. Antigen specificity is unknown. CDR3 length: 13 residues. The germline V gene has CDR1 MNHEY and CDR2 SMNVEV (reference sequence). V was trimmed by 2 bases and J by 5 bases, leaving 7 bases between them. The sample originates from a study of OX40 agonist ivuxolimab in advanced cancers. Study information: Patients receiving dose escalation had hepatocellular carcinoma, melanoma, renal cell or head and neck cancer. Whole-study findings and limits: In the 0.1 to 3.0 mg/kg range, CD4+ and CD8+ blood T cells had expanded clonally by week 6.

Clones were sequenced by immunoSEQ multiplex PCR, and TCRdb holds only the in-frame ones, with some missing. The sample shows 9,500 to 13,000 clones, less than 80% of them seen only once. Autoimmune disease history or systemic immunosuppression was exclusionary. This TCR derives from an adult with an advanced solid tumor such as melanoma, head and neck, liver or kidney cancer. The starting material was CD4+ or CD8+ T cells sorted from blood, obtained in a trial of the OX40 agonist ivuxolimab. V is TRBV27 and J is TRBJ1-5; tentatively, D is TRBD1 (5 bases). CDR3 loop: CASSLTGDQPQHF. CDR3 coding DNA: TGTGCCAGCAGTTTAACGGGGGATCAGCCCCAGCATTTT.